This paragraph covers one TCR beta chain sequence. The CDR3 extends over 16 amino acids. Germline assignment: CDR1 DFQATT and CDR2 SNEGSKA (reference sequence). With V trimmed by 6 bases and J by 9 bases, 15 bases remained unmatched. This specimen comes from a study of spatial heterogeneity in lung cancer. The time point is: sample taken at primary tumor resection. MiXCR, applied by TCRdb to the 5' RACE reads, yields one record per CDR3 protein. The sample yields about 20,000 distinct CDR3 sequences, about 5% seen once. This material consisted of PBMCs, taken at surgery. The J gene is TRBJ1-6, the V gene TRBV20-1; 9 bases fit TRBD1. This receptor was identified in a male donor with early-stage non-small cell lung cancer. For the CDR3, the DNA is TGCAGTGCCCCACCTACAGGGGGCGCGTCTGGTTCACCCCTCCACTTT. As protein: CSAPPTGGASGSPLHF.